This TCR beta chain was found in a study of T cell responses to AZD1222 COVID-19 vaccine. The study's findings and limits: Spike-specific TCR breadth rose after two AZD1222 doses, and depth rose as well. The span of vaccine-associated CD4 TCRs extended across spike, with dominance at 160-218 and 743-854. Mostly white British, mostly female donors; authors suggested clonal diversity may be underestimated.

Data came from immunoSEQ multiplex PCR; TCRdb stores just in-frame clones and leaves some out. The sample yields 100,000 to 150,000 clones, around 89% seen once. Germline V gene lookup returns CDR1 MNHEY and CDR2 SMNVEV (reference sequence). Trimming pared 5 bases from V and 5 bases from J, leaving 13 bases between. This CDR3 is 14 amino acids long. As regards this clone: The antigen is not known.

The sequencing here drew on peripheral blood, taken on day 0 of MenACWY control vaccination. The TCR comes from an adult in good health. The rearrangement uses TRBV27 and TRBJ1-5; TRBD1 might be the D (5 bases). Here the CDR3 reads CASSPGLSHQPQHF. The CDR3 bases are TGTGCCAGCAGTCCGGGACTATCCCATCAGCCCCAGCATTTT.